One sample yielded the 4 T cell receptor beta chains listed below, sequenced in a study of identical twins. TCRdb reprocessed the 5' RACE reads via MiXCR and lists one record per CDR3 protein. The table records more than 650,000 distinct CDR3 sequences, around 6% of them present only once. The material sequenced was naive T cells sorted from blood. These receptors were taken from a man aged 18 to 35 in good health.

This clonotype was detected a few times. J is TRBJ2-1 and V is TRBV27; 7 nucleotides match TRBD1. The V segment lost 3 bases and the J segment 12 bases; nucleotides outside the gene matches: 5. Germline CDR1 MNHEY, CDR2 SMNVEV (reference sequence). The CDR3 loop spans 12 amino acids. CDR3 sequence (DNA): TGTGCCAGCAGTTTTGACAGGGTAGGGCAGTTCTTC. Encoded protein: CASSFDRVGQFF.

This clonotype was counted only a few times. The genes are TRBV4-1 and TRBJ2-1, with TRBD2 matching over 15 bases. V lost 3 bases, J lost 9 bases, and 0 bases stayed unmatched. This CDR3 region has 14 residues. Germline-derived CDR1 and CDR2 are MGHRA and YSYEKL. CDR3 coding DNA: TGCGCCAGCAGCCAGGGACTAGCGGGGGGTGAGCAGTTCTTC. Amino acid sequence: CASSQGLAGGEQFF.

This clonotype was observed at least ten times. This chain uses TRBV29-1 with TRBJ2-1; possible D gene TRBD1, 6 bases. V shed 6 bases and J shed 7 bases, with 13 bases lying between them. The germline CDR1 and CDR2 sequences are SQVTM and ANQGSEA. The CDR3 covers 12 residues. The CDR3 reads CSVKRQENEQFF. The CDR3 nucleotides read TGCAGCGTAAAGCGACAGGAAAATGAGCAGTTCTTC.

The chain employs TRBV11-3 and TRBJ2-7; D is unresolved. Trimming took 5 bases from V and 0 from J, leaving 14 bases between them. The CDR3 covers 15 residues. Germline loops: CDR1 SGHNT, CDR2 YENEEA. This CDR3 is CASSTLGPSSYEQYF. The DNA for the CDR3 is TGTGCCAGCAGCACCCTAGGCCCGAGCTCCTACGAGCAGTACTTC.